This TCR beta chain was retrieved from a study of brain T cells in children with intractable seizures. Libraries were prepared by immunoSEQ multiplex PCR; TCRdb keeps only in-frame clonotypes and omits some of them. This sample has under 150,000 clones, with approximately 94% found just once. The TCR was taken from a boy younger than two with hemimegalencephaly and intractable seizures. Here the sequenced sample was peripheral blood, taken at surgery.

CDR3 amino acids: CASSALAGGYNEQFF. DNA for the CDR3: TGTGCCAGCAGCGCACTAGCGGGAGGATACAATGAGCAGTTCTTC. The chain combines TRBV9 with TRBJ2-1; 12 bases line up with TRBD2. Trimming at V came to 3 bases and at J to 4 bases, leaving 2 bases not matched to a gene. CDR3 length equals 15 residues. Looked up from germline, CDR1 is SGDLS and CDR2 is YYNGEE.